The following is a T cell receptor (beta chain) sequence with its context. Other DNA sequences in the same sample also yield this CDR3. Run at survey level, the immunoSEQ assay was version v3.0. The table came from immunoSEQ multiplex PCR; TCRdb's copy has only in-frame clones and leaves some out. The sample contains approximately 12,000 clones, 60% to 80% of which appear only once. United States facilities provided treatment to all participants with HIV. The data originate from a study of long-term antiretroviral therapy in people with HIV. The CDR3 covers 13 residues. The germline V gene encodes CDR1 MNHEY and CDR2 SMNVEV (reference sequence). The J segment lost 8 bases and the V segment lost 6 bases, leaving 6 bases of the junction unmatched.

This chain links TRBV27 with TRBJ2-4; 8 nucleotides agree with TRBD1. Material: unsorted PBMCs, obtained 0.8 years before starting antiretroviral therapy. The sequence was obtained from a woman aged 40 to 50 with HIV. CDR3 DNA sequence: TGTGCCAGCAGGACAGGGGCCGTCGACATTCAGTACTTC. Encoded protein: CASRTGAVDIQYF.